The 14 T cell receptor beta chains given below trace back to one sample, sequenced in a study of blood T cell repertoires in COVID-19. Only in-frame clones appear in the TCRdb table, and some are missing; sequencing was by immunoSEQ multiplex PCR. This table holds 200,000 to 300,000 clones, about 89% found once. Input material: peripheral blood. Receptors were obtained from a man aged 35 to 55 who had recovered from COVID-19.

The chain combines TRBV19 with TRBJ2-7; D perhaps matches TRBD2 (5 bases). V shed 0 bases and J shed 0 bases, with 15 bases lying between them. Germline values: CDR1 LNHDA, CDR2 SQIVND (reference sequence). The CDR3 is 17 residues long. As DNA, the CDR3 is TGTGCCAGTAGTATAGATGGGGTAGACTACGGCTCCTACGAGCAGTACTTC. Its protein is CASSIDGVDYGSYEQYF.

The count of this clone is one. Within the sample, other DNA sequences also encode this same CDR3. The CDR3 protein is CAWSVQANTEAFF. Written as DNA, the CDR3 is TGTGCCTGGAGTGTACAGGCAAACACTGAAGCTTTCTTT. This chain uses TRBV30 with TRBJ1-1; TRBD1 might be the D (5 bases). Germline values: CDR1 GTSNPN, CDR2 SVGIG (reference sequence). The CDR3 has 13 residues. The V end lost 0 bases, the J end lost 2 bases, and 7 bases lay between the germline ends.

The chain links TRBV7-3 to TRBJ2-7; a weak D match, TRBD2 (6 bases). Germline V gives CDR1 SGHTA, CDR2 FQGTGA. V lost 1 base and J lost 5, with 18 bases in between. The CDR3 sequence is 16 residues long. The chain's CDR3 is CASSLRGEVALNEQYF. CDR3 in DNA: TGTGCCAGCAGCTTAAGGGGGGAGGTTGCCCTCAACGAGCAGTACTTC.

This chain joins TRBV12-3 or TRBV12-4 and TRBJ2-6; D is uncertain. The CDR3 is 11 residues long. Trimming removed 1 base from V and 12 bases from J, with 4 bases in between. The CDR3 loop reads CASSLGSVLTF. The CDR3 DNA sequence: TGTGCCAGCAGTTTAGGCAGCGTCCTGACTTTC.

The chain joins TRBV18 to TRBJ2-1, with TRBD1 matching over 8 bases. V shed 5 bases and J 0 bases; nucleotides not matched to a gene: 9. CDR3 length: 17 residues. Germline CDR1 and CDR2: KGHSH and LQKENI. The CDR3 DNA reads as TGTGCCAGCTCAGTAGAAAACAGGGGGAGCTCCTACAATGAGCAGTTCTTC. This encodes CASSVENRGSSYNEQFF.

CDR3 DNA sequence: TGTGCCACCAGCAGAGATGGAGGCAGGGGGCCAGAGACCCAGTACTTC. This sequence encodes CATSRDGGRGPETQYF. The chain couples TRBV15 to TRBJ2-5, with 8 bases fitting TRBD1. The V gene's germline CDR1 is LNHNV and CDR2 YYDKDF (reference sequence). Germline trimming cut 0 bases from V and 4 bases from J; bases unmatched to any gene: 7. The CDR3 has 16 residues.

The chain carries TRBV19 and TRBJ2-2, with D possibly TRBD2 on 6 matching bases. The CDR3 is made up of 15 amino acids. V shed 4 bases and J shed 5 bases, with 14 bases lying between them. Germline V gives CDR1 LNHDA, CDR2 SQIVND (reference sequence). The CDR3 nucleotides are TGTGCCAGTAGTAACCGGGACTGGTATACCGGGGAGCTGTTTTTT. It encodes CASSNRDWYTGELFF. Supplemented by reference TRBV19 and TRBJ2-2, the full variable domain reads DGGITQSPKYLFRKEGQNVTLSCEQNLNHDAMYWYRQDPGQGLRLIYYSQIVNDFQKGDIAEGYSVSREKKESFPLTVTSAQKNPTAFYLCASSNRDWYTGELFFGEGSRLTVL.

The chain recombines TRBV9 with TRBJ2-1; 9 nucleotides align to TRBD1. Trimming took 0 bases from V and 5 from J; bases not matched to a gene: 6. From germline, CDR1 is SGDLS and CDR2 YYNGEE. The CDR3 runs to 16 residues. Written as DNA, the CDR3 is TGTGCCAGCAGCGTAGGTTACAGGGGGCCCGACAATGAGCAGTTCTTC. It specifies CASSVGYRGPDNEQFF.

The CDR3 reads CASSYSTRFETQYF. Here the CDR3 DNA reads TGTGCCAGCAGTTACTCGACCAGGTTTGAGACCCAGTACTTC. The V and J genes are TRBV6-6 and TRBJ2-5; no clear D gene. This CDR3 has 14 residues. V was pared by 0 bases and J by 5 bases, with 10 bases between. The germline V gene has CDR1 MNHNY and CDR2 SVGAGI (reference sequence).

The genes are TRBV6-5 and TRBJ1-2; D ambiguous. The V and J ends lost 6 bases and 2 bases respectively, with 7 bases between them. Germline CDR1 and CDR2: MNHEY and SVGAGI. There are 12 residues in the CDR3. This chain's CDR3 is CASSWRNYGYTF. DNA for the CDR3: TGTGCCAGCAGCTGGAGGAACTATGGCTACACCTTC.

This sequence joins TRBV7-2 and TRBJ2-2; D remains unclear. The CDR3 runs 11 residues. Trimming removed 7 bases at V and 5 bases at J, with 5 bases between. The germline gives CDR1 SGHTA, CDR2 FQGNSA. Here the CDR3 reads CASTGTGELFF. CDR3 coding DNA: TGTGCCAGCACCGGTACCGGGGAGCTGTTTTTT.

The genes are TRBV5-4 and TRBJ1-1; no clear D gene. The CDR3 runs 17 residues. The germline V gene encodes CDR1 SGHNT and CDR2 YYREEE (reference sequence). Trimming left V 2 bases short and J 0 bases short, with 17 bases between. The CDR3 DNA reads TGTGCCAGCAGCTTATCGGGGAACATCTTCTTGAACACTGAAGCTTTCTTT. Its protein is CASSLSGNIFLNTEAFF. The full variable domain, with the rest looked up from reference TRBV5-4 and TRBJ1-1, is ETGVTQSPTHLIKTRGQQVTLRCSSQSGHNTVSWYQQALGQGPQFIFQYYREEENGRGNFPPRFSGLQFPNYSSELNVNALELDDSALYLCASSLSGNIFLNTEAFFGQGTRLTVV.

This clone was detected only once. This chain joins TRBV19 and TRBJ1-5; 7 nucleotides agree with TRBD1. With V trimmed by 5 bases and J by 7 bases, 8 bases remained unmatched. This CDR3 is built from 14 residues. Per the germline V gene, CDR1 is LNHDA and CDR2 is SQIVND (reference sequence). CDR3 region: CASSVRGQGQPQHF. CDR3 DNA: TGTGCCAGTAGTGTTAGGGGGCAGGGGCAGCCCCAGCATTTT.

This chain connects TRBV6-6 to TRBJ2-7; 9 positions agree with TRBD2. The germline CDR1 and CDR2 sequences are MNHNY and SVGAGI (reference sequence). This CDR3 spans 13 amino acids. V lost 7 bases and J lost 3; bases outside the gene matches: 4. The CDR3 sequence: CASTRTSDYEQYF. CDR3 DNA: TGTGCCAGCACCCGGACTAGCGACTACGAGCAGTACTTC.